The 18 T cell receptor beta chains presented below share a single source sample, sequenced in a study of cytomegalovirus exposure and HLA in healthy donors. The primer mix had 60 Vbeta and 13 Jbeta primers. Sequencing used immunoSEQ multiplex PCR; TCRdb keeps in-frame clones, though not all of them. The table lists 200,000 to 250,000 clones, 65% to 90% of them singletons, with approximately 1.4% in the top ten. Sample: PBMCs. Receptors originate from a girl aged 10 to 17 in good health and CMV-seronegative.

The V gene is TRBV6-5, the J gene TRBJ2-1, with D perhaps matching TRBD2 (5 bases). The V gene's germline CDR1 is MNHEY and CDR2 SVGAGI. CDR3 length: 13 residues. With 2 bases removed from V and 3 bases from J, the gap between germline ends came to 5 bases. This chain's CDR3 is CASSYDYYNEQFF. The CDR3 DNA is TGTGCCAGCAGTTACGACTACTACAATGAGCAGTTCTTC.

As DNA, the CDR3 is TGTGCCAGCAGTGGGGCGGGAGGGCCGAAAATAGATACGCAGTATTTT. Encoded protein: CASSGAGGPKIDTQYF. This rearrangement joins TRBV28 to TRBJ2-3, with 9 bases identical to TRBD2. CDR3 size: 16 residues. The junction had 11 bases not matched to a gene; V was cut back by 5 bases and J by 5 bases. Germline loops: CDR1 MDHEN, CDR2 SYDVKM. Drawing the rest from reference TRBV28 and TRBJ2-3, the complete variable domain is DVKVTQSSRYLVKRTGEKVFLECVQDMDHENMFWYRQDPGLGLRLIYFSYDVKMKEKGDIPEGYSVSREKKERFSLILESASTNQTSMYLCASSGAGGPKIDTQYFGPGTRLTVL.

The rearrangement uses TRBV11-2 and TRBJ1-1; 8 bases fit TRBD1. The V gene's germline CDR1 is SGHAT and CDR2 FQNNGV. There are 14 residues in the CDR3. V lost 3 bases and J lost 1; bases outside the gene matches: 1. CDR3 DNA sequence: TGTGCCAGCAGCTTTGGGACAGGGAACACTGAAGCTTTCTTT. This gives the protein CASSFGTGNTEAFF.

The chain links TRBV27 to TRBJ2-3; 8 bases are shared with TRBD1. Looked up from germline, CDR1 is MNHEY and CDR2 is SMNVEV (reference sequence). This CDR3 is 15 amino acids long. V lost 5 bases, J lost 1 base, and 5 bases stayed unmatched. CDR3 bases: TGTGCCAGCAGTATGACAGGGGCGCGCACAGATACGCAGTATTTT. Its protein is CASSMTGARTDTQYF.

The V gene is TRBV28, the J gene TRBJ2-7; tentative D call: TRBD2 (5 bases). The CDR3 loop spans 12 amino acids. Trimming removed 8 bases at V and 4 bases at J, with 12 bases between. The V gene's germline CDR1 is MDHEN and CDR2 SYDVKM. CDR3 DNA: TGTGCCAGCTCGACCACGGGGTACGAGCAGTACTTC. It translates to CASSTTGYEQYF.

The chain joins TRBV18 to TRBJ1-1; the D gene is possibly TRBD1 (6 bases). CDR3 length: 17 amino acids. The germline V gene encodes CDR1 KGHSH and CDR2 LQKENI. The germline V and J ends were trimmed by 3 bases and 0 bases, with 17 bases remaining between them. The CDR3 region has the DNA TGTGCCAGCTCACCGGACAGCCTTGTCTTAATGAACACTGAAGCTTTCTTT. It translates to CASSPDSLVLMNTEAFF.

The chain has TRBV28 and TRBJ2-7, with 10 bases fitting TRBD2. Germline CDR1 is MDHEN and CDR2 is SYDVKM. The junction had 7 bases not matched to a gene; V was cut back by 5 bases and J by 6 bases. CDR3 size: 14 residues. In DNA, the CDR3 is TGTGCCAGCAGTAAACTAGCGGGACTCTCCGAGCAGTACTTC. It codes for CASSKLAGLSEQYF.

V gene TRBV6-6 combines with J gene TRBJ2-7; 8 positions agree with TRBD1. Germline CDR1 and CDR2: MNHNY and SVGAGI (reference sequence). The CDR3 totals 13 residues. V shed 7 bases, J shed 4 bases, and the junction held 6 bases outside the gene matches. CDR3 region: CASTRTGYYEQYF. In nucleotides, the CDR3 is TGTGCCAGCACTCGGACAGGGTATTACGAGCAGTACTTC.

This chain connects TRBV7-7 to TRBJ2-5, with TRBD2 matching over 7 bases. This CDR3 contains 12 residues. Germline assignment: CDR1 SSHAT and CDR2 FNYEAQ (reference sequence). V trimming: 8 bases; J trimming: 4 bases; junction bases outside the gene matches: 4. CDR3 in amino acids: CASGGVGETQYF. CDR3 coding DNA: TGTGCCAGCGGGGGGGTCGGAGAGACCCAGTACTTC.

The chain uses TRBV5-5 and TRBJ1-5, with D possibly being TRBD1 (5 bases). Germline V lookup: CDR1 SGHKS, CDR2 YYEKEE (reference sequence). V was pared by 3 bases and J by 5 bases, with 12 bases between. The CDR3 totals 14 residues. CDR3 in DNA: TGTGCCAGCAGCTACGGGGGTGGGGATCAGCCCCAGCATTTT. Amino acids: CASSYGGGDQPQHF.

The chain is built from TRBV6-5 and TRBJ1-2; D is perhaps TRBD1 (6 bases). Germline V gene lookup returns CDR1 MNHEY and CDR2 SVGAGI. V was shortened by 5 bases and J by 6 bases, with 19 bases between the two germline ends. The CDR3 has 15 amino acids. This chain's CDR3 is CASSPTSRGAHGYTF. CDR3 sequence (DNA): TGTGCCAGCAGTCCTACCTCGCGGGGGGCTCATGGCTACACCTTC.

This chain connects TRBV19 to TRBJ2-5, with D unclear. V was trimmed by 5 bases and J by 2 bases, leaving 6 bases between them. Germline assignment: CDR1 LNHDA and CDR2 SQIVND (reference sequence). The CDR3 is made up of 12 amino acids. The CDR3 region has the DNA TGTGCCAGTAGTGTCAGGCAAGAGACCCAGTACTTC. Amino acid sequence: CASSVRQETQYF. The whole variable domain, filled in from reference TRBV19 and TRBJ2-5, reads DGGITQSPKYLFRKEGQNVTLSCEQNLNHDAMYWYRQDPGQGLRLIYYSQIVNDFQKGDIAEGYSVSREKKESFPLTVTSAQKNPTAFYLCASSVRQETQYFGPGTRLLVL.

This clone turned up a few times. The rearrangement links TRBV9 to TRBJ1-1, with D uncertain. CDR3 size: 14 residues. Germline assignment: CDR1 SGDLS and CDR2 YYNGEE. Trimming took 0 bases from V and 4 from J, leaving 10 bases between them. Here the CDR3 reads CASSVDPGRTEAFF. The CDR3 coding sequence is TGTGCCAGCAGCGTAGATCCAGGTCGCACTGAAGCTTTCTTT.

The CDR3 DNA follows: TGTGCCAGCAGCATTATTTCTAGCACAGATACGCAGTATTTT. It is translated as CASSIISSTDTQYF. This chain links TRBV5-6 with TRBJ2-3; D is ambiguous. V was trimmed by 4 bases and J by 0 bases, leaving 9 bases between them. This CDR3 spans 14 amino acids. CDR1 SGHDT and CDR2 YYEEEE come from the germline V gene.

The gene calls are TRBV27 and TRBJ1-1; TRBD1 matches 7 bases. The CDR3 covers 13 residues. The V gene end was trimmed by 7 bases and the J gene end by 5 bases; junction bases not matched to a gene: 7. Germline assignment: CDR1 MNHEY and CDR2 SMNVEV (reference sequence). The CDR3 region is CASTPGGWTEAFF. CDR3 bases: TGTGCCAGCACCCCAGGGGGGTGGACTGAAGCTTTCTTT.

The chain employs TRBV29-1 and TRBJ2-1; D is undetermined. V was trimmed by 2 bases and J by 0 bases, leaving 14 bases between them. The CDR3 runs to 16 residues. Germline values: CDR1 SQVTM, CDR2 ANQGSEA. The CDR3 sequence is CSVETESLGSYNEQFF. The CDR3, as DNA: TGCAGCGTTGAAACGGAGTCGTTGGGCTCCTACAATGAGCAGTTCTTC.

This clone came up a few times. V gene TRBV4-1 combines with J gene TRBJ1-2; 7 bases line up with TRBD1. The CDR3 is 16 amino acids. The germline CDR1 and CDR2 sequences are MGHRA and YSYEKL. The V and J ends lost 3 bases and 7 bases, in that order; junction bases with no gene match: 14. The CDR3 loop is CASSQEGQRTRGGYTF. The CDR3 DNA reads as TGCGCCAGCAGCCAGGAGGGACAGCGCACCCGGGGTGGCTACACCTTC.

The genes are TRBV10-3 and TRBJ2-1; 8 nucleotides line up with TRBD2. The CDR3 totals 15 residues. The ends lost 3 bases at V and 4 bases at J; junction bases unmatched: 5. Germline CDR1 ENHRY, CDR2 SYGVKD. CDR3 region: CAISDSGTYYNEQFF. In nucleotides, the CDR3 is TGTGCCATCAGTGATAGCGGGACTTATTACAATGAGCAGTTCTTC.